Each of the 3 T cell receptor beta chains below was sequenced from the same sample in a study of graft-versus-host responses after intestinal transplantation. Measured with immunoSEQ multiplex PCR; TCRdb has only the in-frame clones, and not every one. Counted here are roughly 40,000 clones, approximately 93% occurring once; the ten biggest clones make up roughly 4%. This sample comprised PBMCs, obtained 700 to 850 days after intestinal transplantation. These receptors all stem from a human patient who received an intestinal transplant, so some T cells may come from the graft donor.

The chain employs TRBV5-6 and TRBJ1-2, with D unclear. V was pared by 7 bases and J by 5 bases, with 18 bases between. The CDR3 sequence is 14 residues long. Germline V lookup: CDR1 SGHDT, CDR2 YYEEEE. In DNA form, the CDR3 reads TGTGCCAGCGGCCTGCGGAGCTCTGTTTATGGCTACACCTTC. Amino acid sequence: CASGLRSSVYGYTF.

The chain combines TRBV2 with TRBJ2-3; 7 bases align to TRBD1. From germline, CDR1 is SNHLY and CDR2 FYNNEI. The CDR3 contains 13 residues. V gave up 8 bases and J gave up 4 bases; unmatched junction bases: 6. CDR3 sequence (DNA): TGTGCCAGCGACAGGGACCAATCAGATACGCAGTATTTT. Protein sequence: CASDRDQSDTQYF. Based on the CDR3 plus reference TRBV2 and TRBJ2-3, the full variable domain is EPEVTQTPSHQVTQMGQEVILRCVPISNHLYFYWYRQILGQKVEFLVSFYNNEISEKSEIFDDQFSVERPDGSNFTLKIRSTKLEDSAMYFCASDRDQSDTQYFGPGTRLTVL.

The rearrangement links TRBV11-2 to TRBJ2-7, with D perhaps TRBD2 (5 bases). CDR3 length equals 16 residues. The germline CDR1 and CDR2 sequences are SGHAT and FQNNGV. V lost 5 bases, J lost 2 bases, and 19 bases lay in between. As DNA, the CDR3 is TGTGCCAGCAGCGGGATACTGGACTCCGAAGCCTACGAGCAGTACTTC. Its protein product is CASSGILDSEAYEQYF. The whole variable domain, remainder taken from reference TRBV11-2 and TRBJ2-7, is EAGVAQSPRYKIIEKRQSVAFWCNPISGHATLYWYQQILGQGPKLLIQFQNNGVVDDSQLPKDRFSAERLKGVDSTLKIQPAKLEDSAVYLCASSGILDSEAYEQYFGPGTRLTVT.